The clone carrying this T cell receptor (beta chain) was recorded once. The record originates from a study of shared clonotypes between healthy human individuals. This CDR3 has 13 residues. Germline CDR1 reads SGHVS; CDR2 reads FNYEAQ. Trimming took 5 bases from V and 12 from J; bases not matched to a gene: 9. Assay: immunoSEQ multiplex PCR; the TCRdb copy retains only in-frame clones and omits some. The repertoire holds nearly 1,000,000 clones, with approximately 80% as singletons. The sample consisted of memory CD4+ T cells sorted from blood. Documented subset: CD45RA-negative fraction. The clonotype was recovered from a man between 18 and 29 years old in good health. The gene calls are TRBV7-6 and TRBJ2-1; 8 nucleotides agree with TRBD1. CDR3 sequence reads: CASSLDPGGGQFF. The CDR3 coding sequence is TGTGCCAGCAGCCTAGATCCAGGGGGCGGGCAGTTCTTC.